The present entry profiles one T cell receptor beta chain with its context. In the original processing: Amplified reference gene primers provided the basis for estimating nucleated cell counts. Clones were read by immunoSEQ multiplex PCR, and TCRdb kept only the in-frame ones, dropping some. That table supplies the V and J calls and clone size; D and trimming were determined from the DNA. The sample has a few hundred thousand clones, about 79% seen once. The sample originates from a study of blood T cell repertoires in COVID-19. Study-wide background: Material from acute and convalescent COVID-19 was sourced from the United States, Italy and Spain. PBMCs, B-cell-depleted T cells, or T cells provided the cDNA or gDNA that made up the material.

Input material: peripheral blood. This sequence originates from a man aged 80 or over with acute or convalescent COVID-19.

The CDR3 is CASSPTPGQGVNEQFF. CDR3 bases: TGTGCCAGCTCTCCGACACCGGGACAGGGCGTCAATGAGCAGTTCTTC. The rearrangement joins TRBV18 to TRBJ2-1; 9 nucleotides match TRBD1. The CDR3 has 16 amino acids. Germline CDR1 KGHSH, CDR2 LQKENI. V shed 6 bases and J 6 bases; nucleotides not matched to a gene: 12.